This TCR beta chain was identified during a study of regulatory T cells in long-lasting Graves disease. Time point denoted: newly diagnosed GD, antithyroid drugs for less than 3 months. Isolated PBMC RNA provided the starting material for the TCR library. In its sample, this clonotype was seen a few times. Its matching antigen is unknown. Overall study findings and caveats: Newly diagnosed Graves' patients exceeded persistent ones in TCR diversity.

Relying on iRepertoire HTBI primers and Arm-PCR of CDR3 regions, the team built TCR beta libraries. TCRdb independently ran MiXCR on the multiplex PCR reads; one entry per CDR3 protein. This sample has about 430,000 distinct CDR3 sequences, with roughly 15% found just once. CDR1 and CDR2 (germline): MNHEY, SVGAGI. With V trimmed by 4 bases and J by 15 bases, 9 bases remained unmatched. The CDR3 spans 13 residues. The sample was also linked to a second study, of T cells in Graves' hyperthyroidism and ophthalmopathy. From that paper: HTBI primers were the set used in a first-round RT-PCR of the TCR CDR3. Blood held most thyroid clonotypes expanded above 0.001 frequency.

The origin of this receptor is a woman aged 40 to 49 with Graves disease. This chain connects TRBV6-5 to TRBJ1-6; 7 bases are a match to TRBD1. The sequenced sample was peripheral blood mononuclear cells (PBMCs), obtained at new diagnosis, from a patient treated with antithyroid drugs. CDR3 residues: CASSWDSSTHLHF. The DNA for the CDR3 is TGTGCCAGCAGTTGGGACAGCTCAACCCACCTCCACTTT.